This TCR beta chain was sequenced during a study of blood T cell repertoires in COVID-19. The protocol was immunoSEQ multiplex PCR, while the TCRdb copy is restricted to in-frame clones and leaves out a portion. The table has around 80,000 clones, approximately 80% seen once. Trimming cost V 3 bases and J 3 bases, with 18 bases left between them. Germline lookup yields CDR1 SEHNR and CDR2 FQNEAQ (reference sequence). This CDR3 is built from 17 residues. This clone was recorded once. The sample consisted of peripheral blood. The TCR comes from a woman aged 80 or over with active or convalescent COVID-19. The chain carries TRBV7-9 and TRBJ2-1, with D possibly matching TRBD2 (6 bases). The CDR3 sequence is CASSLLLSGALYNEQFF. CDR3 in DNA: TGTGCCAGCAGCTTGCTTCTGTCGGGAGCCCTCTACAATGAGCAGTTCTTC.